This passage covers 24 T cell receptor beta chains from one sample sequenced in a study of cytomegalovirus exposure and HLA in healthy donors. A multiplex PCR was run with 60 Vbeta primers and 13 Jbeta primers. Clones were sequenced by immunoSEQ multiplex PCR, and TCRdb holds only the in-frame ones, with some missing. The data show around 130,000 clones, 60% to 85% seen once. The sample comprised PBMCs. These receptors were collected from a woman between 40 and 55 years old in good health and CMV-seronegative.

The chain employs TRBV5-1 and TRBJ1-1, with 8 bases identical to TRBD1. Trimming took 0 bases from V and 5 from J; bases not matched to a gene: 9. Germline assignment: CDR1 SGHRS and CDR2 YFSETQ. The length of the CDR3 is 16 residues. CDR3 loop: CASSLGDQGARTEAFF. For the CDR3, the DNA is TGCGCCAGCAGCTTGGGGGACCAGGGGGCCAGGACTGAAGCTTTCTTT.

The V gene is TRBV7-6, the J gene TRBJ2-7, with a possible D match to TRBD2 (5 bases). Germline V gene data show CDR1 as SGHVS and CDR2 as FNYEAQ. V dropped 1 base and J dropped 7 bases, with 20 bases sitting between them. The CDR3 is 16 amino acids. The CDR3, as DNA: TGTGCCAGCAGCTTAGGTGGCGCGACGGGATTAGGAGAGCAGTACTTC. Translating it yields CASSLGGATGLGEQYF.

This clone was seen many times. This chain connects TRBV11-2 to TRBJ1-1; D possibly corresponds to TRBD1 (6 bases). Per the germline V gene, CDR1 is SGHAT and CDR2 is FQNNGV. The CDR3 totals 14 residues. Between the trimmed V and J ends, which lost 5 bases and 7 bases, there was a span of 17 bases. The CDR3 coding sequence is TGTGCCAGCAGCCCCCTGGACAGTACCAATGAAGCTTTCTTT. Its protein is CASSPLDSTNEAFF.

The rearrangement joins TRBV29-1 to TRBJ2-5, with 10 positions matching TRBD1. Germline loops: CDR1 SQVTM, CDR2 ANQGSEA. This CDR3 comprises 16 residues. J gave up 4 bases and V 0 bases, and 8 bases lay outside the gene matches. Written as DNA, the CDR3 is TGCAGCGTTGAAGAAGGGACAGGGGATGGCCCAGAGACCCAGTACTTC. This sequence encodes CSVEEGTGDGPETQYF.

The rearrangement uses TRBV7-2 and TRBJ2-2; 8 bases agree with TRBD2. The CDR3 has 17 amino acids. Per the germline V gene, CDR1 is SGHTA and CDR2 is FQGNSA. J gave up 2 bases and V 7 bases, and 12 bases lay outside the gene matches. The CDR3 DNA reads as TGTGCCAGCACGCACGCAGCGGGGGAAACCAACACCGGGGAGCTGTTTTTT. The encoded protein is CASTHAAGETNTGELFF.

This clone has only one observation. The rearrangement links TRBV6-5 to TRBJ2-3; D is possibly TRBD1 (6 bases). This CDR3 has 15 residues. Germline V gives CDR1 MNHEY, CDR2 SVGAGI. With 2 bases removed from V and 2 bases from J, the gap between germline ends came to 11 bases. CDR3 residues: CASSYGGSHTDTQYF. The CDR3 DNA sequence: TGTGCCAGCAGTTACGGGGGCAGTCACACAGATACGCAGTATTTT.

The V and J genes are TRBV4-1 and TRBJ2-5; weak D call: TRBD1 (7 bases). The DNA end lines up better with TRBJ2-7; the J call may be wrong. CDR1 and CDR2 from the germline V gene are MGHRA and YSYEKL. The CDR3 is made up of 12 amino acids. CDR3 sequence reads: CASSPGGIEQYF. In nucleotides, the CDR3 is TGCGCCAGCAGCCCAGGGGGGATCGAGCAGTACTTC.

Written as DNA, the CDR3 is TGTGCCAGTAGTCGGCAGGGGGCTTGGACTGAAGCTTTCTTT. Its translation: CASSRQGAWTEAFF. This chain links TRBV19 with TRBJ1-1; 8 bases are shared with TRBD1. The CDR3 has 14 residues. The J segment lost 5 bases and the V segment lost 5 bases, leaving 7 bases of the junction unmatched. The germline V gene has CDR1 LNHDA and CDR2 SQIVND (reference sequence).

V and J are TRBV2 and TRBJ2-3, with 11 positions matching TRBD2. This CDR3 is built from 16 residues. CDR1 and CDR2 from the germline V gene are SNHLY and FYNNEI. V dropped 3 bases and J dropped 0; count of bases not matched to a gene: 2. In DNA form, the CDR3 reads TGTGCCAGCAGTGAGGGGACTAGCGGTAGCACAGATACGCAGTATTTT. It is translated as CASSEGTSGSTDTQYF.

The chain links TRBV4-2 to TRBJ2-5; 12 positions agree with TRBD2. The CDR3 contains 17 residues. The J segment lost 5 bases and the V segment lost 1 base, leaving 8 bases of the junction unmatched. Germline V gives CDR1 LGHNA, CDR2 YNFKEQ. The CDR3 loop is CASSQASLAGGPETQYF. The CDR3 bases are TGTGCCAGCAGCCAAGCGAGCCTAGCGGGAGGGCCTGAGACCCAGTACTTC.

This clone was found a few times. The CDR3 DNA follows: TGCGCCAGCAGCCCACTAGATAGGAGTGGAGAAAAACTGTTTTTT. It specifies CASSPLDRSGEKLFF. The chain is built from TRBV5-1 and TRBJ1-4; D unresolved. The V end was cut by 4 bases, the J end by 8 bases, with 18 bases between. The CDR3 has 15 residues. Germline values: CDR1 SGHRS, CDR2 YFSETQ. The full variable domain, in which reference TRBV5-1 and TRBJ1-4 provide the parts outside the CDR3, is KAGVTQTPRYLIKTRGQQVTLSCSPISGHRSVSWYQQTPGQGLQFLFEYFSETQRNKGNFPGRFSGRQFSNSRSEMNVSTLELGDSALYLCASSPLDRSGEKLFFGSGTQLSVL.

The chain employs TRBV2 and TRBJ1-4, with TRBD1 identical over 10 bases. Looked up from germline, CDR1 is SNHLY and CDR2 is FYNNEI. CDR3 length: 17 residues. Trimming cost V 6 bases and J 0 bases; bases outside gene matches: 7. The CDR3 reads CASRSGQGLATNEKLFF. The CDR3 nucleotides are TGTGCCAGCAGGTCGGGACAGGGGCTCGCAACTAATGAAAAACTGTTTTTT.

The chain recombines TRBV7-7 with TRBJ2-7, with D possibly being TRBD1 (6 bases). The CDR3 length is 13 residues. Germline CDR1 SSHAT, CDR2 FNYEAQ (reference sequence). With 0 bases removed from V and 4 bases from J, the gap between germline ends came to 7 bases. CDR3 sequence (DNA): TGTGCCAGCAGCTTAGCACAGGGTTACGAGCAGTACTTC. Translation gives CASSLAQGYEQYF.

This chain connects TRBV27 to TRBJ2-1, with TRBD2 matching 11 bases. The trim removed 7 bases at V and 4 bases at J, leaving 9 bases unmatched. The CDR3 consists of 16 residues. In germline, CDR1 is MNHEY, CDR2 SMNVEV (reference sequence). Here the CDR3 reads CASTQATSGNYNEQFF. CDR3 DNA: TGTGCCAGCACCCAAGCGACTAGCGGGAATTACAATGAGCAGTTCTTC.

The table lists this clone with a few counts. The rearrangement joins TRBV27 to TRBJ1-1, with D perhaps matching TRBD1 (5 bases). Trimming removed 3 bases at V and 1 base at J, with 15 bases between. The length of the CDR3 is 16 residues. Germline assignment: CDR1 MNHEY and CDR2 SMNVEV (reference sequence). CDR3 residues: CASSLIGLGENTEAFF. The CDR3 nucleotides are TGTGCCAGCAGTTTGATAGGGTTAGGGGAGAACACTGAAGCTTTCTTT.

The sample holds a few counts of this clone. This chain joins TRBV5-1 and TRBJ2-1, with 11 bases aligning to TRBD2. Germline-derived CDR1 and CDR2 are SGHRS and YFSETQ. Germline trimming cut 4 bases from V and 8 bases from J; bases unmatched to any gene: 8. This CDR3 comprises 15 residues. CDR3 in amino acids: CASSLPSGRPDEQFF. The CDR3, as DNA: TGCGCCAGCAGCCTTCCTAGCGGGAGGCCGGATGAGCAGTTCTTC. Filled out from reference TRBV5-1 and TRBJ2-1, the complete variable domain reads KAGVTQTPRYLIKTRGQQVTLSCSPISGHRSVSWYQQTPGQGLQFLFEYFSETQRNKGNFPGRFSGRQFSNSRSEMNVSTLELGDSALYLCASSLPSGRPDEQFFGPGTRLTVL.

The rearrangement links TRBV6-5 to TRBJ1-4, with D hard to call. The V and J ends lost 7 bases and 3 bases respectively, with 9 bases between them. The CDR3 covers 13 residues. Germline V gene lookup returns CDR1 MNHEY and CDR2 SVGAGI. The CDR3 spells CASKEVANEKLFF. CDR3 bases: TGTGCCAGCAAGGAGGTGGCTAATGAAAAACTGTTTTTT.

The chain is built from TRBV7-8 and TRBJ2-3; 7 positions agree with TRBD2. Germline V gives CDR1 SGHVS, CDR2 FQNEAQ. Trimming cost V 2 bases and J 10 bases; bases outside gene matches: 15. The CDR3 loop spans 16 amino acids. In nucleotides, the CDR3 is TGTGCCAGCAGCTTACGCTTTGAGCGGGAAGTAGGGGCGCAGTATTTT. Translating it yields CASSLRFEREVGAQYF.

The chain is built from TRBV5-1 and TRBJ2-5, with 7 positions matching TRBD1. The CDR3 sequence is 17 residues long. Trimming cost V 4 bases and J 5 bases; bases outside gene matches: 17. Germline lookup yields CDR1 SGHRS and CDR2 YFSETQ. The CDR3 DNA sequence: TGCGCCAGCAGCCGGAAACCCCAGCGTTTACAGGGGGAGACCCAGTACTTC. The encoded protein is CASSRKPQRLQGETQYF.

This clone was recorded once. This sequence joins TRBV7-6 and TRBJ2-7, with D unclear. The V end was cut by 4 bases, the J end by 4 bases, with 11 bases between. This CDR3 is 13 amino acids long. CDR1 and CDR2 from the germline V gene are SGHVS and FNYEAQ. CDR3: CASSSPPQYEQYF. The CDR3 DNA follows: TGTGCCAGCAGCTCACCTCCCCAGTACGAGCAGTACTTC.

This chain joins TRBV11-2 and TRBJ2-3; TRBD2 matches 7 bases. This CDR3 spans 14 amino acids. After removal of 5 bases from V and 11 bases from J, the junction contained 13 bases not matched to a gene. CDR1 and CDR2 from the germline V gene are SGHAT and FQNNGV. DNA for the CDR3: TGTGCCAGCAGCCCTCCCCTGGGGGGGTTAGAGCAGTATTTT. Translating it yields CASSPPLGGLEQYF.

This clone was detected only once. The CDR3 reads CAWSVQGANVLTF. DNA for the CDR3: TGTGCCTGGAGTGTACAGGGAGCCAACGTCCTGACTTTC. The J gene is TRBJ2-6, the V gene TRBV30; D perhaps matches TRBD1 (6 bases). Looked up from germline, CDR1 is GTSNPN and CDR2 is SVGIG (reference sequence). CDR3 length equals 13 residues. V was cut by 0 bases and J by 7 bases, with 7 bases left in between.

The chain recombines TRBV30 with TRBJ1-4; D remains unclear. Germline V gene sequence: CDR1 GTSNPN, CDR2 SVGIG (reference sequence). The CDR3 is made up of 13 amino acids. Trimming cost V 5 bases and J 5 bases, with 12 bases left between them. In DNA form, the CDR3 reads TGTGCCTGGTCCGCGGGGAACAATGAAAAACTGTTTTTT. The encoded protein is CAWSAGNNEKLFF.

The CDR3 DNA sequence: TGTGCCAGCAGCTCGGCTAGCGGGGGGTATACGCAGTATTTT. It specifies CASSSASGGYTQYF. The chain is built from TRBV7-3 and TRBJ2-3, with 11 bases that match TRBD2. The CDR3 loop spans 14 amino acids. In germline, CDR1 is SGHTA, CDR2 FQGTGA. The trim removed 4 bases at V and 7 bases at J, leaving 4 bases unmatched.